By its share, the clone carrying this TCR beta chain is medium-sized. Its antigen is as yet unknown. CDR3 length: 13 amino acids. Deletions cut 4 bases from V and 4 bases from J, with 10 bases between. Germline CDR1 and CDR2: SGDLS and YYNGEE. This entry comes from a study of CD8 T cells in ankylosing spondylitis. General observations from the study: Some motif variants were previously reported in reactive arthritis synovial fluid and blood. Within ankylosing spondylitis blood, a TCR beta motif made up of several highly homologous variants appeared to be characteristic.

Scientists made TCR beta libraries using quantitative 5'-RACE with molecular barcodes. From the 5' RACE reads, TCRdb called clonotypes with MiXCR, one entry per CDR3 protein. Here the sample spans about 39,000 distinct CDR3 sequences, about 3% being singletons. This receptor was obtained from a male donor with ankylosing spondylitis or in good health (not recorded which). Sequencing was carried out using blood, either unsorted or a sorted T cell fraction (not recorded which). The chain has TRBV9 and TRBJ2-3; no clear D. CDR3 sequence reads: CASSPQDSDTQYF. The DNA for the CDR3 is TGTGCCAGCAGCCCGCAGGATTCAGATACGCAGTATTTT.